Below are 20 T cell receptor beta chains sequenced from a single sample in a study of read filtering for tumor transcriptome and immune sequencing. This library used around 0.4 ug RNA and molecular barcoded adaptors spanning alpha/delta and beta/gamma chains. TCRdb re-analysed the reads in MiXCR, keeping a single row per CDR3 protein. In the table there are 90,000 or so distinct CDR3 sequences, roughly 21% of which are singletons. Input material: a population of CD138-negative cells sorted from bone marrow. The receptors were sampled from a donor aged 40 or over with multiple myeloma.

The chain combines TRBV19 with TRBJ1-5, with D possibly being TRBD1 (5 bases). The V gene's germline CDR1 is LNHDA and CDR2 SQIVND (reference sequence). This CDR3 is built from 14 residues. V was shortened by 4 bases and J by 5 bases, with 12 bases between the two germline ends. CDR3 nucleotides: TGTGCCAGTAGTACCCGTGGGGGAGATCAGCCCCAGCATTTT. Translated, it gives CASSTRGGDQPQHF. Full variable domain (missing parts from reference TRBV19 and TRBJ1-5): DGGITQSPKYLFRKEGQNVTLSCEQNLNHDAMYWYRQDPGQGLRLIYYSQIVNDFQKGDIAEGYSVSREKKESFPLTVTSAQKNPTAFYLCASSTRGGDQPQHFGDGTRLSIL.

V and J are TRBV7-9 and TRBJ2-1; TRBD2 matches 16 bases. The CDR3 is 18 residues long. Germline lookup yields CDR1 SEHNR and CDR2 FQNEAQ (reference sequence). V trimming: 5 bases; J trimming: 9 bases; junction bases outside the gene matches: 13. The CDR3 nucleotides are TGTGCCAGCAGCAAGATCCCGGGACTAGCGGGGGGGCAGGGTGAGCAGTTCTTC. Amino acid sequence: CASSKIPGLAGGQGEQFF.

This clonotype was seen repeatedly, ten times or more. As DNA, the CDR3 is TGTGCCAGCAGCGCTTATCAGACGTCCTTAGCAGATACGCAGTATTTT. Its protein is CASSAYQTSLADTQYF. This chain connects TRBV9 to TRBJ2-3; no firm D call. CDR1 and CDR2 (germline): SGDLS, YYNGEE. V lost 3 bases, J lost 4 bases, and 18 bases lay in between. The CDR3 runs 16 residues. Together with reference TRBV9 and TRBJ2-3, the CDR3 gives the full variable domain: DSGVTQTPKHLITATGQRVTLRCSPRSGDLSVYWYQQSLDQGLQFLIQYYNGEERAKGNILERFSAQQFPDLHSELNLSSLELGDSALYFCASSAYQTSLADTQYFGPGTRLTVL.

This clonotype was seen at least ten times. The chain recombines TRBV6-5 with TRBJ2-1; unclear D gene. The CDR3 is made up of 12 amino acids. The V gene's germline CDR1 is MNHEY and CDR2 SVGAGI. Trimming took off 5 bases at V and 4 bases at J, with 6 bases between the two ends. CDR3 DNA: TGTGCCAGCAGTAAAGAGTACAATGAGCAGTTCTTC. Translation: CASSKEYNEQFF.

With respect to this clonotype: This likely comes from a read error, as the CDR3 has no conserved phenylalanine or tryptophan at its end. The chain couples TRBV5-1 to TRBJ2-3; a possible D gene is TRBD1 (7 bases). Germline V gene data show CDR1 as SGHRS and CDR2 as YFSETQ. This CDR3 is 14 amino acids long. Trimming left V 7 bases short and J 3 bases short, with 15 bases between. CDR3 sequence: CASGDQGGTDTQYL. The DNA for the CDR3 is TGCGCCAGCGGGGACCAGGGGGGAACAGATACGCAGTATCTT.

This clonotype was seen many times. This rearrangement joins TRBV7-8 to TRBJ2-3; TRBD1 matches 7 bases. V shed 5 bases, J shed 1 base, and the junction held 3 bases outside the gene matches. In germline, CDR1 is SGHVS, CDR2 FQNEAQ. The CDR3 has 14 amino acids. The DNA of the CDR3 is TGTGCCAGCAGCCGGGACAGACGCACAGATACGCAGTATTTT. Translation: CASSRDRRTDTQYF.

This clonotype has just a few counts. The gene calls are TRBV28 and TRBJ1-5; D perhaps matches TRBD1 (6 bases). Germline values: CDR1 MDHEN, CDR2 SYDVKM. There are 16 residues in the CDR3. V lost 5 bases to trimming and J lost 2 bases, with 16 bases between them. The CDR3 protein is CASSPLGGAGNQPQHF. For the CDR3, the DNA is TGTGCCAGCAGTCCCCTTGGGGGGGCTGGCAATCAGCCCCAGCATTTT.

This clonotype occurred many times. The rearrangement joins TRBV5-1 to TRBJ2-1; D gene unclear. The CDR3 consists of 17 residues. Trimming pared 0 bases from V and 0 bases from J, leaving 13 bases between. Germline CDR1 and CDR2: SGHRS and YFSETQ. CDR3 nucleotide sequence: TGCGCCAGCAGCTTGGACCCCGGGCAGAGCTCCTACAATGAGCAGTTCTTC. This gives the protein CASSLDPGQSSYNEQFF.

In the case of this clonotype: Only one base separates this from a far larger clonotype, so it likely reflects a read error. In DNA, the CDR3 is TGTGCCAGCACCCCACGGGGTAGCCCCTACAGTGAGCAGTTCTTC. This translates into CASTPRGSPYSEQFF. The chain combines TRBV7-2 with TRBJ2-1; the D gene is possibly TRBD2 (5 bases). The CDR3 length is 15 residues. Germline V gives CDR1 SGHTA, CDR2 FQGNSA.

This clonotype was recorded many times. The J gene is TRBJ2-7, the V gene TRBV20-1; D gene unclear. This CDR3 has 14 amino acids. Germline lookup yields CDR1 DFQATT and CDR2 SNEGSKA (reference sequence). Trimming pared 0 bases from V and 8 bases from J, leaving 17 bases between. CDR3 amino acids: CSARDMLIGYQQYF. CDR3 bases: TGCAGTGCTAGAGATATGCTGATTGGGTACCAGCAGTACTTC.

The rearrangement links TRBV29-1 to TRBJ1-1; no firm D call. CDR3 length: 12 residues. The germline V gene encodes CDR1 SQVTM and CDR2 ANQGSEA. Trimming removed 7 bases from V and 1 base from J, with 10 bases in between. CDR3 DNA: TGCAGCGCCGTGGCCCCGAACACTGAAGCTTTCTTT. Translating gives CSAVAPNTEAFF.

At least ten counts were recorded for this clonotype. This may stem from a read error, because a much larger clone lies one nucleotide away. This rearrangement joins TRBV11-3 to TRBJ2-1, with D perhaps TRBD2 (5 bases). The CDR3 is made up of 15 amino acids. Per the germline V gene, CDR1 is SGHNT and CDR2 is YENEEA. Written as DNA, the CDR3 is TGTGCCAGCAGCTTAGGCGGGTTTCTCTATAATGAGCGGTTCTTC. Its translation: CASSLGGFLYNERFF.

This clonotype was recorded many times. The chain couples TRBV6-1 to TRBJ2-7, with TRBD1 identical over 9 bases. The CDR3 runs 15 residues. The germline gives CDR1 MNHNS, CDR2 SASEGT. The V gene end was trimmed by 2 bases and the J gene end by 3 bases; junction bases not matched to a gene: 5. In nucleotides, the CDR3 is TGTGCCAGCAGTGAAACCGGGACAGGGCTCTACGAGCAGTACTTC. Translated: CASSETGTGLYEQYF.

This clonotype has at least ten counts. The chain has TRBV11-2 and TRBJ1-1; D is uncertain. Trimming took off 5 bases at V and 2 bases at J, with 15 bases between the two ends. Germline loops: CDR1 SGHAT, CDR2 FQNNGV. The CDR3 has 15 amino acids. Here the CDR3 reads CASSKPGVGNTEAFF. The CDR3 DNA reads TGTGCCAGCAGCAAACCGGGTGTAGGAAACACTGAAGCTTTCTTT.

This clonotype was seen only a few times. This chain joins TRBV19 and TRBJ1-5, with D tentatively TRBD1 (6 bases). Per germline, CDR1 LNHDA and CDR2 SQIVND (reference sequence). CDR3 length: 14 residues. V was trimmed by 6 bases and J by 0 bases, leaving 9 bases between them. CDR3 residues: CASRDRYSNQPQHF. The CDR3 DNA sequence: TGTGCCAGTAGGGACAGATATAGCAATCAGCCCCAGCATTTT.

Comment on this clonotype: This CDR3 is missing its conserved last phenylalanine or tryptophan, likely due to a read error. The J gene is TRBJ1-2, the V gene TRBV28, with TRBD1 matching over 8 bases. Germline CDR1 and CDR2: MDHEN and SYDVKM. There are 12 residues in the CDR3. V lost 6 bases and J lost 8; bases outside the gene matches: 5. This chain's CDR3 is CASRTQGGGYTL. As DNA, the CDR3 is TGTGCCAGCAGGACACAGGGGGGAGGCTACACCCTC.

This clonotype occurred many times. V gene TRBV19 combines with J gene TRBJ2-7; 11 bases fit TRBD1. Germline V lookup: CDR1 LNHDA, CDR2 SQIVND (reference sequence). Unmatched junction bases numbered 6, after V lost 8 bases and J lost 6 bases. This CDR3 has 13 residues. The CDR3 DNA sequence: TGTGCCAGTCGGGGACAGGGGGTCTCCGAGCAGTACTTC. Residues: CASRGQGVSEQYF.

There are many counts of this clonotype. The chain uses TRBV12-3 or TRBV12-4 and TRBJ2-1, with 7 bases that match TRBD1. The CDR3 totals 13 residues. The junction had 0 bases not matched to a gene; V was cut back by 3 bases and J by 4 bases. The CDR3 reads CASSLTGYNEQFF. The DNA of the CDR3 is TGTGCCAGCAGTTTGACAGGGTACAATGAGCAGTTCTTC.

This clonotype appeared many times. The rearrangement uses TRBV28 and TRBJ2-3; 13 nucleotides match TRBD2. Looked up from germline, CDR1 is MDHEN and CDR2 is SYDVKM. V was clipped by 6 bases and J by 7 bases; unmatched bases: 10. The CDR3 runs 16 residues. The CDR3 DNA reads TGTGCCAGCAGCCAAGGGACTAGCGGGACCAGGTATACGCAGTATTTT. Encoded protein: CASSQGTSGTRYTQYF.

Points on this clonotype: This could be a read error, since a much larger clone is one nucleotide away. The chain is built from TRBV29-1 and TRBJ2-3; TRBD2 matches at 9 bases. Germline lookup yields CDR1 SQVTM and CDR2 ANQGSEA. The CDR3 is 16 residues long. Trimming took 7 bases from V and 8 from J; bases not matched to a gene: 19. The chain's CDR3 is CSATPRAGGRVATQYF. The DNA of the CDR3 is TGCAGCGCTACCCCCCGGGCGGGGGGGCGTGTAGCTACGCAGTATTTT.